The 29 T cell receptor beta chains below all came from one sample that was sequenced in a study of vaccination effects on CD4 cells after COVID-19. Profiled with immunoSEQ multiplex PCR; TCRdb holds only in-frame clones, not every one. The sample has roughly 70,000 clones, around 70% seen once. Antigen-specific CD4+ T cells expanded by the ViraFEST assay with viral peptide pools were then sequenced. Culturing for more than 9 days preceded CD4+ T cell isolation. The vaccine given was either BNT162b2 or mRNA-1273, in two doses. These receptors' antigens are unknown. Sequencing was performed on CD4+ T cells from PBMCs cultured with HCoV-229E spike peptides, taken after COVID-19 vaccination. The receptors here all came from a human donor who received a COVID-19 vaccine.

V and J are TRBV3-1 (or the pseudogene TRBV3-2) and TRBJ1-3, with no clear D. Germline V gives CDR1 LGHDT, CDR2 YNNKEL (reference sequence). V was clipped by 1 base and J by 4 bases, with 2 bases between them. There are 12 residues in the CDR3. The CDR3 spells CASSQGGNTIYF. The CDR3 bases are TGTGCCAGCAGCCAAGGAGGAAACACCATATATTTT.

This clone was recorded once. The rearrangement uses TRBV11-2 and TRBJ2-2, with D perhaps TRBD1 or TRBD2 (5 bases each). The V gene's germline CDR1 is SGHAT and CDR2 FQNNGV. The CDR3 loop spans 16 amino acids. V lost 1 base and J 6 bases, leaving 15 bases between the germline ends. The chain's CDR3 is CASSLVIGTLPGELFF. In DNA, the CDR3 is TGTGCCAGCAGCTTAGTGATCGGGACCCTCCCCGGGGAGCTGTTTTTT.

CDR3 DNA: TGTGCCAGCAGACAAGGACAGGGCGGGACACCCCTCCACTTT. It translates to CASRQGQGGTPLHF. The chain carries TRBV6-5 and TRBJ1-6, with TRBD1 matching over 8 bases. The CDR3 spans 14 residues. V was pared by 6 bases and J by 11 bases, with 9 bases of the junction left unmatched. CDR1 and CDR2 from the germline V gene are MNHEY and SVGAGI.

J is TRBJ2-7 and V is TRBV6-6; D ambiguous. The CDR3 spans 14 residues. V shed 6 bases and J shed 6 bases, with 18 bases lying between them. Germline loops: CDR1 MNHNY, CDR2 SVGAGI (reference sequence). The CDR3 reads CASRTSARGPEQYV. CDR3 sequence (DNA): TGTGCCAGCAGAACCTCCGCCCGAGGTCCCGAGCAGTACGTC.

V and J are TRBV5-4 and TRBJ1-2, with D perhaps matching TRBD1 (5 bases). V gave up 0 bases and J gave up 1 base, with 19 bases separating them. Germline loops: CDR1 SGHNT, CDR2 YYREEE (reference sequence). This CDR3 contains 18 residues. The CDR3 region has the DNA TGTGCCAGCAGCTTGGATGGAGGGGTGGTAGTCGGTAACTATGGCTACACCTTC. The encoded protein is CASSLDGGVVVGNYGYTF. The full variable domain, with the rest looked up from reference TRBV5-4 and TRBJ1-2, is ETGVTQSPTHLIKTRGQQVTLRCSSQSGHNTVSWYQQALGQGPQFIFQYYREEENGRGNFPPRFSGLQFPNYSSELNVNALELDDSALYLCASSLDGGVVVGNYGYTFGSGTRLTVV.

Comments on this clone: One end of the junction is discordant with germline, which a read error may explain. This chain links TRBV14 with TRBJ2-5; D gene unclear. CDR1 is SGHDN and CDR2 is FVKESK in the germline V gene. CDR3 length: 15 residues. The CDR3 DNA is TGTGCCAGCAGCCAAGATCGAACGGCAAAAGAGAGCCAGTACTTC. Amino acid sequence: CASSQDRTAKESQYF. The entire variable domain, with the rest obtained from reference TRBV14 and TRBJ2-5, is as follows: EAGVTQFPSHSVIEKGQTVTLRCDPISGHDNLYWYRRVMGKEIKFLLHFVKESKQDESGMPNNRFLAERTGGTYSTLKVQPAELEDSGVYFCASSQDRTAKESQYFGPGTRLLVL.

This clone was counted only a few times. This chain joins TRBV30 and TRBJ1-5; TRBD1 is a possible D gene (5 bases). Germline CDR1 and CDR2: GTSNPN and SVGIG (reference sequence). The CDR3 has 13 amino acids. The V end was cut by 5 bases, the J end by 4 bases, with 12 bases between. CDR3 DNA sequence: TGTGCCTGGTCGGGATCAGGGAATCAGCCCCAGCATTTT. Amino acid sequence: CAWSGSGNQPQHF.

The chain is built from TRBV18 and TRBJ2-7; D remains unclear. The CDR3 runs to 13 residues. Looked up from germline, CDR1 is KGHSH and CDR2 is LQKENI. Deletions cut 6 bases from V and 0 bases from J, with 9 bases between. The CDR3 protein is CASSPGPSYEQYV. The DNA of the CDR3 is TGTGCCAGCTCCCCCGGGCCCTCCTACGAGCAGTACGTC.

V and J are TRBV3-1 (or the pseudogene TRBV3-2) and TRBJ2-2; D remains unclear. V gave up 2 bases and J gave up 6 bases, with 16 bases separating them. Germline CDR1 LGHDT, CDR2 YNNKEL (reference sequence). This CDR3 is built from 16 residues. The CDR3, as DNA: TGTGCCAGCAGCCAATTCTCCGGATCTCTTCCCGGGGAGCTGTTTTTT. The encoded protein is CASSQFSGSLPGELFF.

The rearrangement uses TRBV2 and TRBJ1-5; D gene uncertain. V lost 4 bases and J lost 1, with 11 bases in between. Germline values: CDR1 SNHLY, CDR2 FYNNEI. This CDR3 spans 15 amino acids. CDR3 bases: TGTGCCAGCAGTGTGTCGACCATCAGCAATCAGCCCCAGCATTTT. Protein product: CASSVSTISNQPQHF. The full variable domain, with the rest looked up from reference TRBV2 and TRBJ1-5, is EPEVTQTPSHQVTQMGQEVILRCVPISNHLYFYWYRQILGQKVEFLVSFYNNEISEKSEIFDDQFSVERPDGSNFTLKIRSTKLEDSAMYFCASSVSTISNQPQHFGDGTRLSIL.

The J gene is TRBJ2-1, the V gene TRBV6-2 or TRBV6-3; D uncertain. Trimming took off 5 bases at V and 0 bases at J, with 11 bases between the two ends. Germline V gives CDR1 MNHEY, CDR2 SVGEGT. The CDR3 contains 15 residues. CDR3 loop: CASSRSPTSYNEQFF. The CDR3 region has the DNA TGTGCCAGCAGTCGCTCTCCGACCTCCTACAATGAGCAGTTCTTC.

CDR3 protein: CASSPTGLGGYTF. CDR3 coding DNA: TGTGCCAGCAGCCCGACAGGGTTAGGCGGCTACACCTTC. The rearrangement uses TRBV3-1 (or the pseudogene TRBV3-2) and TRBJ1-2; 7 positions agree with TRBD1. J lost 8 bases, V lost 4 bases, and 7 bases had no gene match. The CDR3 spans 13 residues. CDR1 and CDR2 from the germline V gene are LGHDT and YNNKEL (reference sequence).

The chain carries TRBV5-6 and TRBJ1-4; D perhaps matches TRBD1 (5 bases). Germline V CDR1 and CDR2: SGHDT, YYEEEE. The CDR3 length is 17 residues. V dropped 0 bases and J dropped 0 bases, with 12 bases sitting between them. The CDR3 nucleotides are TGTGCCAGCAGCTTGGTGGGGGTTCCCGCAACTAATGAAAAACTGTTTTTT. This translates into CASSLVGVPATNEKLFF. Full variable domain (remainder filled in from reference TRBV5-6 and TRBJ1-4): DAGVTQSPTHLIKTRGQQVTLRCSPKSGHDTVSWYQQALGQGPQFIFQYYEEEERQRGNFPDRFSGHQFPNYSSELNVNALLLGDSALYLCASSLVGVPATNEKLFFGSGTQLSVL.

The table lists this clone with a few counts. The chain combines TRBV4-1 with TRBJ1-2; 7 bases map to TRBD1. The CDR3 has 15 amino acids. CDR1 is MGHRA, CDR2 YSYEKL, per germline. V trimming: 3 bases; J trimming: 2 bases; junction bases outside the gene matches: 6. CDR3 region: CASSHLTTGNYGYTF. In DNA form, the CDR3 reads TGCGCCAGCAGCCACCTAACGACAGGGAACTATGGCTACACCTTC.

The chain recombines TRBV2 with TRBJ2-5, with D possibly TRBD2 on 5 matching bases. The CDR3 has 13 amino acids. Germline-derived CDR1 and CDR2 are SNHLY and FYNNEI. Deletions cut 1 base from V and 6 bases from J, with 9 bases between. CDR3 region: CASSEEWEKTQYF. The CDR3 DNA sequence: TGTGCCAGCAGTGAAGAGTGGGAGAAGACCCAGTACTTC. The variable domain in full, completed from reference TRBV2 and TRBJ2-5, reads EPEVTQTPSHQVTQMGQEVILRCVPISNHLYFYWYRQILGQKVEFLVSFYNNEISEKSEIFDDQFSVERPDGSNFTLKIRSTKLEDSAMYFCASSEEWEKTQYFGPGTRLLVL.

The genes are TRBV2 and TRBJ2-5; 7 nucleotides match TRBD1. Germline assignment: CDR1 SNHLY and CDR2 FYNNEI. V shed 7 bases and J 2 bases; nucleotides not matched to a gene: 7. CDR3 size: 14 residues. The CDR3: CASTPTRGQETQYF. The CDR3 nucleotides are TGTGCCAGCACACCCACCAGGGGGCAAGAGACCCAGTACTTC.

The V gene is TRBV20-1, the J gene TRBJ1-3, with no clear D. This CDR3 spans 11 amino acids. The V gene lost 3 bases and the J gene lost 4 bases, with 4 bases spanning the gap. Germline V gives CDR1 DFQATT, CDR2 SNEGSKA (reference sequence). In nucleotides, the CDR3 is TGCAGTGCTAGTATGGGAAACACCATATATTTT. It encodes CSASMGNTIYF.

In its sample, this clone was seen a few times. The rearrangement uses TRBV4-1 and TRBJ2-1, with 7 nucleotides matching TRBD1. Looked up from germline, CDR1 is MGHRA and CDR2 is YSYEKL. The CDR3 spans 15 residues. The trim removed 7 bases at V and 2 bases at J, leaving 8 bases unmatched. Here the CDR3 reads CASTADRRTYNEQFF. CDR3 DNA: TGCGCCAGCACGGCGGACAGGAGAACCTACAATGAGCAGTTCTTC.

The V call is TRBV5-4, the J call TRBJ1-1, with unresolved D. V shed 0 bases and J shed 2 bases, with 11 bases lying between them. The germline V gene encodes CDR1 SGHNT and CDR2 YYREEE (reference sequence). The CDR3 consists of 15 residues. The CDR3 sequence is CASSLAGIRNTEAFF. The CDR3 DNA reads as TGTGCCAGCAGCTTGGCTGGGATTCGTAACACTGAAGCTTTCTTT.

This chain joins TRBV7-3 and TRBJ2-7, with TRBD1 matching 7 bases. Germline V gene sequence: CDR1 SGHTA, CDR2 FQGTGA. The CDR3 is 16 residues long. Germline trimming cut 3 bases from V and 7 bases from J; bases unmatched to any gene: 15. The chain's CDR3 is CASSLMTGTWAKEQYV. The CDR3 DNA reads as TGTGCCAGCAGCTTGATGACAGGGACCTGGGCGAAAGAGCAGTACGTC.

This sequence joins TRBV6-4 and TRBJ2-3; a weak D match, TRBD1 (5 bases). V shed 4 bases and J shed 1 base, with 12 bases lying between them. This CDR3 is built from 15 residues. The germline V gene encodes CDR1 MRHNA and CDR2 SNTAGT. CDR3 protein: CASSAWAGRTDTQYF. The DNA of the CDR3 is TGTGCCAGCAGTGCGTGGGCAGGGCGCACAGATACGCAGTATTTT.

The chain is built from TRBV7-9 and TRBJ1-5; no clear D gene. This CDR3 is built from 16 residues. Trimming stripped 1 base from V and 0 bases from J, with 10 bases between. Germline CDR1 and CDR2: SEHNR and FQNEAQ (reference sequence). Here the CDR3 reads CASSLGTSYSNQPQHF. In nucleotides, the CDR3 is TGTGCCAGCAGCTTAGGGACCAGTTATAGCAATCAGCCCCAGCATTTT.

This clone was picked up one time. V is TRBV6-5 and J is TRBJ2-1, with a tentative D call TRBD1 (5 bases). This CDR3 spans 15 amino acids. The germline V and J ends were trimmed by 5 bases and 4 bases, with 15 bases remaining between them. The germline V gene encodes CDR1 MNHEY and CDR2 SVGAGI. In DNA form, the CDR3 reads TGTGCCAGCAGTATTATAGGGGCGATATACAATGAGCAGTTCTTC. It specifies CASSIIGAIYNEQFF.

The chain uses TRBV21-1 and TRBJ1-2; the table's D call TRBD1 went unverified against the DNA. TRBV21-1 is flagged as a pseudogene. The CDR3 extends over 17 amino acids. The CDR3 loop reads CASSKSWVWGTGYGYTF. The DNA of the CDR3 is TGTGCCAGCAGCAAATCCTGGGTTTGGGGGACAGGCTATGGCTACACCTTC.

The CDR3 bases are TGTGCCAGCAGCTTATCCGGGACAAACCGTCAAGAGACCCAGTACTTC. Translated, it gives CASSLSGTNRQETQYF. The J gene is TRBJ2-5, the V gene TRBV3-1 (or the pseudogene TRBV3-2); D might be TRBD1 (6 bases). Germline V gives CDR1 LGHDT, CDR2 YNNKEL (reference sequence). This CDR3 has 16 residues. The V and J ends lost 5 bases and 2 bases respectively, with 18 bases between them.

The chain employs TRBV6-5 and TRBJ1-1; D is possibly TRBD1 (5 bases). The CDR3 spans 14 residues. The germline V gene has CDR1 MNHEY and CDR2 SVGAGI. V dropped 5 bases and J dropped 5 bases, with 15 bases sitting between them. The CDR3 protein is CASSIGQAGTEAFF. Here the CDR3 DNA reads TGTGCCAGCAGTATTGGACAAGCGGGGACTGAAGCTTTCTTT.

The chain links TRBV10-2 to TRBJ2-2; a possible D gene is TRBD1 (6 bases). The germline CDR1 and CDR2 sequences are WSHSY and SAAADI. The CDR3 consists of 15 residues. Trimming left V 3 bases short and J 3 bases short, with 11 bases between. The CDR3 region has the DNA TGCGCCAGCAGTGAAACAGGGTCGTACACCGGGGAGCTGTTTTTT. Its translation: CASSETGSYTGELFF.

V is TRBV5-1 and J is TRBJ2-4, with a weak D call TRBD2 (6 bases). V was clipped by 0 bases and J by 1 base, with 20 bases between them. The CDR3 contains 19 residues. Germline assignment: CDR1 SGHRS and CDR2 YFSETQ. CDR3 sequence: CASSLGGDGRSVAKNIQYF. The CDR3 nucleotides read TGCGCCAGCAGCTTGGGGGGGGACGGACGTAGCGTGGCCAAAAACATTCAGTACTTC.

Only a few counts were recorded for this clone. The chain combines TRBV15 with TRBJ1-6; no clear D. Germline assignment: CDR1 LNHNV and CDR2 YYDKDF (reference sequence). The CDR3 is 17 residues long. V lost 0 bases, J lost 0 bases, and 9 bases lay in between. CDR3 coding DNA: TGTGCCACCAGCAGAGATTGGACCAGCTCCTATAATTCACCCCTCCACTTT. Its translation: CATSRDWTSSYNSPLHF.